The rows below give T cell receptor beta chains drawn from one sample of a study of early T cells in non-severe SARS-CoV-2 infection. TCRdb fed the 5' RACE reads into MiXCR, producing one record per CDR3 protein. Here the sample spans about 81,000 distinct CDR3 sequences, 11% to 15% being singletons. Material for sequencing was whole blood. The receptors derive from an adult who was a healthcare worker with PCR-confirmed SARS-CoV-2 infection or an uninfected control (not recorded which). CDR3s include the opening cysteine and the closing phenylalanine or tryptophan. A D gene is named only where the DNA matches it firmly. Rows may omit the clone size; those that give it use once, few, many or a size class.

>TRBV11-3|14|-|TRBJ2-3|-
CASSLLGAGDTQYF
TGTGCCAGCAGCTTGCTGGGGGCCGGAGATACGCAGTATTTT
>TRBV20-1|14|few|TRBJ2-5|-
CSVVNGGKGETQYF
TGCAGTGTGGTTAATGGGGGCAAAGGAGAGACCCAGTACTTC
>TRBV29-1|16|medium-sized|TRBJ2-7|TRBD1
CSVGAPRQGTSYEQYF
TGCAGCGTTGGGGCCCCTCGACAGGGTACCTCCTACGAGCAGTACTTC
>TRBV7-2|15|-|TRBJ2-5|TRBD2
CASSRASGSQETQYF
TGTGCCAGCAGCCGAGCTAGCGGGAGCCAAGAGACCCAGTACTTC
>TRBV5-5|17|few|TRBJ1-4|-
CASSLVSTTETNEKLFF
TGTGCCAGCAGCTTGGTTTCTACGACCGAAACTAATGAAAAACTGTTTTTT
>TRBV5-1|14|-|TRBJ1-4|TRBD1
CASSLSGGGEKLFF
TGCGCCAGCAGCTTGTCAGGGGGCGGCGAAAAACTGTTTTTT
>TRBV20-1|16|-|TRBJ1-4|-
CSVRGSLPLAREKLFF
TGCAGCGTTCGGGGGTCACTTCCTCTGGCACGGGAAAAACTGTTTTTT
>TRBV20-1|16|few|TRBJ2-1|TRBD2
CSARDHHRGGYNEQFF
TGCAGTGCTAGAGATCACCACCGGGGGGGTTACAATGAGCAGTTCTTC
>TRBV11-2|13|many|TRBJ2-7|-
CASSFSRAYEQYF
TGTGCCAGCAGCTTCAGCAGGGCCTACGAGCAGTACTTC
>TRBV6-5|13|-|TRBJ1-4|-
CASSYDRGEKLFF
TGTGCCAGCAGTTATGACCGTGGTGAAAAACTGTTTTTT
>TRBV29-1|12|few|TRBJ1-1|-
CSVEEGDSSAFF
TGCAGCGTTGAAGAAGGAGACTCCTCGGCTTTCTTT
>TRBV7-7|13|-|TRBJ2-1|-
CASARDNYNEQFF
TGTGCCAGCGCTCGGGACAACTACAATGAGCAGTTCTTC
>TRBV20-1|14|few|TRBJ2-5|-
CSASGDLLEETQYF
TGCAGTGCTAGCGGGGATCTTCTAGAGGAGACCCAGTACTTC
>TRBV29-1|12|-|TRBJ2-1|-
CSVDIREDEQFF
TGCAGCGTAGATATCAGGGAGGATGAGCAGTTCTTC
>TRBV4-1|18|-|TRBJ2-1|TRBD2
CASSQESTLAGGNNEQFF
TGCGCCAGCAGCCAAGAATCAACGCTAGCGGGGGGCAACAATGAGCAGTTCTTC
>TRBV20-1|11|-|TRBJ2-5|-
CSGLDQETQYF
TGCAGCGGACTGGATCAAGAGACCCAGTACTTC
>TRBV7-2|15|-|TRBJ2-1|TRBD1
CASSLRPAGGYEQFF
TGTGCCAGCAGCTTAAGACCGGCAGGGGGCTATGAGCAGTTCTTC
>TRBV20-1|15|many|TRBJ2-7|-
CSAGDRRGFNYEQYF
TGCAGTGCAGGGGACCGCCGCGGCTTTAACTACGAGCAGTACTTC
>TRBV19|19|few|TRBJ2-6|-
CASSPWSRRASSGANVLTF
TGTGCCAGTAGTCCCTGGAGCAGGCGGGCGAGCTCTGGGGCCAACGTCCTGACTTTC
>TRBV18|15|few|TRBJ2-7|-
CASSPSQGQAYEQYF
TGTGCCAGCTCACCAAGCCAGGGCCAGGCCTACGAGCAGTACTTC
>TRBV10-3|12|few|TRBJ2-7|-
CAIKKESGEQYF
TGTGCCATCAAGAAGGAAAGTGGCGAGCAGTACTTC
>TRBV6-5|13|-|TRBJ2-7|-
CASRRTASYEQYF
TGTGCCAGCAGGAGGACAGCGTCCTACGAGCAGTACTTC
>TRBV6-1|15|few|TRBJ2-7|TRBD2
CASSERPGGYGEQYF
TGTGCCAGCAGTGAAAGGCCCGGGGGGTACGGCGAGCAGTACTTC
>TRBV28|15|-|TRBJ2-7|TRBD1
CASSLHRDRPYEQYF
TGTGCCAGCAGCCTCCACCGGGACAGACCCTACGAGCAGTACTTC
>TRBV9|13|-|TRBJ1-6|-
CASQGFLNSPLHF
TGTGCCTCCCAGGGCTTCCTTAATTCACCCCTCCACTTT
>TRBV10-3|11|few|TRBJ1-2|-
CAISHRTGYTF
TGTGCCATTTCCCATCGGACCGGCTACACCTTC
>TRBV14|18|many|TRBJ2-3|-
CASSQGVGGSTHSDTQYF
TGTGCCAGCAGCCAAGGTGTCGGCGGAAGTACCCACTCGGATACGCAGTATTTT
>TRBV19|12|-|TRBJ1-2|-
CASSQEIYGYTF
TGTGCCAGTAGTCAGGAAATTTACGGCTACACCTTC
>TRBV6-2/TRBV6-3|12|many|TRBJ2-1|-
CASDDRYNEQFF
TGTGCCAGTGACGACAGATACAATGAGCAGTTCTTC
>TRBV29-1|14|few|TRBJ2-3|-
CSVEGATVVDTQYF
TGCAGCGTTGAAGGGGCAACGGTTGTAGATACGCAGTATTTT
>TRBV5-1|13|few|TRBJ2-1|-
CASSAQTRHEQFF
TGCGCCAGCAGCGCACAGACCCGGCATGAGCAGTTCTTC